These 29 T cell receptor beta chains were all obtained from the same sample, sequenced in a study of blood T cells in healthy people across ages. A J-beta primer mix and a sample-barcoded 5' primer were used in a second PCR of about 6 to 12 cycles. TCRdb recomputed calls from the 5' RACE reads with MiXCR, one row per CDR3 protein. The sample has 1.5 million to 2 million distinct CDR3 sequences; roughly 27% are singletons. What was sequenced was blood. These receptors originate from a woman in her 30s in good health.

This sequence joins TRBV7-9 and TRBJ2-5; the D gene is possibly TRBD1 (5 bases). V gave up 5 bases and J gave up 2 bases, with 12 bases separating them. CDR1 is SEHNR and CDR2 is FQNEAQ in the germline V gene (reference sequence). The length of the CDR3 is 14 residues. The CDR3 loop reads CASSVPRAQETQYF. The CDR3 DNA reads TGTGCCAGCAGCGTCCCCAGGGCTCAAGAGACCCAGTACTTC.

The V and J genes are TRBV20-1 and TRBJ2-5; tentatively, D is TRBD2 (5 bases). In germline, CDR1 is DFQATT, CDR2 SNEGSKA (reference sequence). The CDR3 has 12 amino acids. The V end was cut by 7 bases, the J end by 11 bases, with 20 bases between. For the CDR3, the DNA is TGCAGTGGGGTCCGGTCGGGGAATGAGCAGTACTTC. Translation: CSGVRSGNEQYF.

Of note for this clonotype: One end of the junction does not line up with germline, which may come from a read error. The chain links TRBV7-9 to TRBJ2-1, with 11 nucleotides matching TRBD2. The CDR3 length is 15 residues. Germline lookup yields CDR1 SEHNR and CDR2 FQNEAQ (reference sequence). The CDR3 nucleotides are TGTGCCAGCAGCCTTTTAGCGGGGGGGCTGGATGAGCAGGTCTTC. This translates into CASSLLAGGLDEQVF.

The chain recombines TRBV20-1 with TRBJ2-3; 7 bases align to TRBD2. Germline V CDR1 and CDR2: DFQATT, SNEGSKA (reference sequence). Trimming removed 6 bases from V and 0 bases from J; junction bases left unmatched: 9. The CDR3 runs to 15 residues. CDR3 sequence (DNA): TGCAGTGCACCTGGGGAGGGCGCTAGCACAGATACGCAGTATTTT. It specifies CSAPGEGASTDTQYF.

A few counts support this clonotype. The CDR3 DNA reads TGTGCCAGCTCCATGTGGACAGGAACCTATGGCTACACCTTC. Its translation: CASSMWTGTYGYTF. V gene TRBV28 combines with J gene TRBJ1-2; 7 positions match TRBD1. This CDR3 region has 14 residues. The germline gives CDR1 MDHEN, CDR2 SYDVKM. J gave up 4 bases and V 8 bases, and 10 bases lay outside the gene matches.

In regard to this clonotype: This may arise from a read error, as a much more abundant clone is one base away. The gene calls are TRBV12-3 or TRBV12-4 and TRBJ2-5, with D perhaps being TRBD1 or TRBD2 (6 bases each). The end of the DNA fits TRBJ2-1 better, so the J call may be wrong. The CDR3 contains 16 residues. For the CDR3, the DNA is TGTGCCAGCAGTTTCTGGAGGGGTGGGGGCCAAGAGACCCAGTTCTTC. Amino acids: CASSFWRGGGQETQFF.

This CDR3 is CSARENRILEEAFF. CDR3 coding DNA: TGCAGTGCTAGAGAGAACAGGATCCTTGAAGAAGCTTTCTTT. The chain links TRBV20-1 to TRBJ1-1, with D possibly being TRBD1 (5 bases). This CDR3 has 14 residues. Germline V gene data show CDR1 as DFQATT and CDR2 as SNEGSKA (reference sequence). Trimming removed 0 bases at V and 8 bases at J, with 16 bases between.

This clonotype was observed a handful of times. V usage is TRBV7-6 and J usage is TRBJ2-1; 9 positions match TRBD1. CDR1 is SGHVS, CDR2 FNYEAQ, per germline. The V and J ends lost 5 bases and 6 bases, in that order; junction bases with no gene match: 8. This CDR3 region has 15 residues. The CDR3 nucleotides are TGTGCCAGCAGCCCCACCGGGACAGGGTTCAATGAGCAGTTCTTC. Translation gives CASSPTGTGFNEQFF.

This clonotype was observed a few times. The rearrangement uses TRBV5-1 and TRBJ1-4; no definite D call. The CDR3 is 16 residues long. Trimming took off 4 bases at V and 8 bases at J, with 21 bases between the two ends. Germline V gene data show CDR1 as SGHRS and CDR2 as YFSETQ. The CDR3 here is CASSPRATVGLEKLFF. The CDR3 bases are TGCGCCAGCAGCCCTCGAGCCACAGTTGGGTTGGAAAAACTGTTTTTT.

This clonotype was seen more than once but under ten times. CDR3 DNA: TGTGCCAGCAGATCATCCGGGACAGGGAATGAAAAACTGTTTTTT. This sequence encodes CASRSSGTGNEKLFF. The chain recombines TRBV6-5 with TRBJ1-4; TRBD1 agrees at 9 bases. Germline CDR1 MNHEY, CDR2 SVGAGI. The CDR3 has 15 residues. Trimming took 6 bases from V and 5 from J; bases not matched to a gene: 7.

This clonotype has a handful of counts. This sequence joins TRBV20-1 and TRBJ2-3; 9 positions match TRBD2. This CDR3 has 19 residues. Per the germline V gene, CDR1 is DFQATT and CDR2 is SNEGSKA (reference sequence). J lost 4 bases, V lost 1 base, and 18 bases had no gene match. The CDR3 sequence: CSARAFLGVRGGAADTQYF. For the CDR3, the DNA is TGCAGTGCTAGAGCCTTTCTTGGAGTGCGCGGGGGGGCCGCAGATACGCAGTATTTT.

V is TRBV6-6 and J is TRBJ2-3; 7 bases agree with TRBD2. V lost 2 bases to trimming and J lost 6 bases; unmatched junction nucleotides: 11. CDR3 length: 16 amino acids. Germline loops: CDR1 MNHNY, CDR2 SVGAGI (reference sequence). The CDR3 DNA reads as TGTGCCAGCAGTTACGCCCAGCGGGGACCTTGGGATACGCAGTATTTT. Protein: CASSYAQRGPWDTQYF.

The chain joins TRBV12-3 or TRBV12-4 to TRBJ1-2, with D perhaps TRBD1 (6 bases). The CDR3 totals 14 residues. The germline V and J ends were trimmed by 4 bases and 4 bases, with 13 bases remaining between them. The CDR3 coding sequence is TGTGCCAGCAGTTCGCCCACGACAGGCTATGGCTACACCTTC. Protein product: CASSSPTTGYGYTF.

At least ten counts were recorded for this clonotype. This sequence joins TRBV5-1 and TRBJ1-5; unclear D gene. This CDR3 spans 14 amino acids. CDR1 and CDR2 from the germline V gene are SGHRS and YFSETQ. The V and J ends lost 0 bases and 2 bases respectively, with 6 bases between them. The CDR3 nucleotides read TGCGCCAGCAGCTTGGATCCCGGCAATCAGCCCCAGCATTTT. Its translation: CASSLDPGNQPQHF.

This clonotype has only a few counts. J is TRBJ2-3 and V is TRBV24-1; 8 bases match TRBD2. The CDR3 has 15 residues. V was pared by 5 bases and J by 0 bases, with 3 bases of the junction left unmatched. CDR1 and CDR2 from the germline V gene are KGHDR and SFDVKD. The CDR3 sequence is CATSGPSGSTDTQYF. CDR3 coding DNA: TGTGCCACCAGTGGTCCTAGCGGGAGCACAGATACGCAGTATTTT.

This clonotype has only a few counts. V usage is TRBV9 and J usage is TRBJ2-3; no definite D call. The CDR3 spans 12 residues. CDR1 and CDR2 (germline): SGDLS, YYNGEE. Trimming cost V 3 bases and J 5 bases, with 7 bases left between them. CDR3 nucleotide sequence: TGTGCCAGCAGCGACAAGCTAGATACGCAGTATTTT. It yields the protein CASSDKLDTQYF.

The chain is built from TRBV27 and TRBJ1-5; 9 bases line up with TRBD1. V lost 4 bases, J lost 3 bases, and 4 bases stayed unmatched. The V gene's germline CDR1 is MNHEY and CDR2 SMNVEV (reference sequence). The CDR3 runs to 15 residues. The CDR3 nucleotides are TGTGCCAGCAGTTCCGGGACAGGGAACAATCAGCCCCAGCATTTT. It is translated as CASSSGTGNNQPQHF.

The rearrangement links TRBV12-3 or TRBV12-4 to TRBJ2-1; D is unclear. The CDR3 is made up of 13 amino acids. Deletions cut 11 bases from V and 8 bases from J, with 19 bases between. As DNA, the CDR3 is TGTGCCGCCAGCAGTTTAGGATCCGATGAGCAGTTCTTC. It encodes CAASSLGSDEQFF.

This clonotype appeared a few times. CDR3 DNA: TGTGCCAGCAGCTTACTAGTTTCTCAGGGTGATGAGCAGTTCTTC. Protein sequence: CASSLLVSQGDEQFF. The V gene is TRBV5-8, the J gene TRBJ2-1; D is tentatively TRBD1 or TRBD2 (5 bases each). V gave up 2 bases and J gave up 8 bases, with 17 bases separating them. The CDR3 consists of 15 residues. From germline, CDR1 is SGHTS and CDR2 YDEGEE.

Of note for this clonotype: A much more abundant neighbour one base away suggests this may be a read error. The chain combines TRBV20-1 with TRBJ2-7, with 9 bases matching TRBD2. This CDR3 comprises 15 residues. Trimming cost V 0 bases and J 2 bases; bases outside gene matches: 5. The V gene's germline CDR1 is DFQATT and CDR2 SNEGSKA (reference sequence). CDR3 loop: CSARELTSGTYEQYF. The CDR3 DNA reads TGCAGTGCTAGAGAGCTGACTAGCGGTACCTACGAGCAGTACTTC.

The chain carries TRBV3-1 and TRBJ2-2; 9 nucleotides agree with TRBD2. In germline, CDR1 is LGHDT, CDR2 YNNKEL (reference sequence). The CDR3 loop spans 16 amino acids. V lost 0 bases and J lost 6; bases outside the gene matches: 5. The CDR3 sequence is CASSQDRLAGSGELFF. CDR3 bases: TGTGCCAGCAGCCAAGATCGTCTAGCGGGGTCCGGGGAGCTGTTTTTT.

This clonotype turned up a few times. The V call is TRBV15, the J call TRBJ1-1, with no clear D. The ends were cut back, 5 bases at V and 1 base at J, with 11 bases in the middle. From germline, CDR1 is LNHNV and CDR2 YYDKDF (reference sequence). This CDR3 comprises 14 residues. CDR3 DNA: TGTGCCACCAGCCCCCGGTCGGGGAACACTGAAGCTTTCTTT. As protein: CATSPRSGNTEAFF.

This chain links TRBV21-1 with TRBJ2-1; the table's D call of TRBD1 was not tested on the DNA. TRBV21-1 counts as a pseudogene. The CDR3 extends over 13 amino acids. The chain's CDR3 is CASSRTLGDEQFF. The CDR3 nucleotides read TGTGCCAGCAGTCGAACGTTGGGGGATGAGCAGTTCTTC.

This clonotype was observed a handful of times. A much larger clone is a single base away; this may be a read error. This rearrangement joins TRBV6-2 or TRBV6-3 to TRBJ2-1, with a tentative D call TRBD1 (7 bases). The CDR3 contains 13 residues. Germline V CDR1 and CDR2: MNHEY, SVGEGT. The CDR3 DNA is TGTGTCAGCAGCCTTTGGCAGGGGGGTGAGCAGTTCTTC. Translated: CVSSLWQGGEQFF.

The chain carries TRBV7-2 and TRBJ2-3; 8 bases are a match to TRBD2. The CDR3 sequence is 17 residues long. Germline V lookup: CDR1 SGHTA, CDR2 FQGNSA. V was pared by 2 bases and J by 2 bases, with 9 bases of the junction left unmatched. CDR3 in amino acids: CASSLFSAGASTDTQYF. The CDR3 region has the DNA TGTGCCAGCAGCTTATTTTCAGCGGGAGCCTCCACAGATACGCAGTATTTT.

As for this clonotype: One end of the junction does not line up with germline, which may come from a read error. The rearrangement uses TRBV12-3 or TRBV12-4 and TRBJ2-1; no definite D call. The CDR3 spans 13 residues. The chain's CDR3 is CASSLIRRNKQFF. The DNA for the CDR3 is TGTGCCAGCAGTTTGATCAGGCGCAATAAGCAGTTCTTC.

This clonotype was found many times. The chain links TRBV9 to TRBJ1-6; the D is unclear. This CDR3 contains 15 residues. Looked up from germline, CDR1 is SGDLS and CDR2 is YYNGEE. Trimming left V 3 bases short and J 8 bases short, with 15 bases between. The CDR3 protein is CASSETNTGHSPLHF. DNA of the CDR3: TGTGCCAGCAGCGAAACTAATACCGGGCATTCACCCCTCCACTTT.

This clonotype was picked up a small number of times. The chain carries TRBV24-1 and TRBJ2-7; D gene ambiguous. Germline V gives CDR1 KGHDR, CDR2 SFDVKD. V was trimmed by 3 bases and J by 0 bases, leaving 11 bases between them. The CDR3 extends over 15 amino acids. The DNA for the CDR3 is TGTGCCACCAGTGATAACTCGGGTAACTCCTACGAGCAGTACTTC. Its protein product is CATSDNSGNSYEQYF.

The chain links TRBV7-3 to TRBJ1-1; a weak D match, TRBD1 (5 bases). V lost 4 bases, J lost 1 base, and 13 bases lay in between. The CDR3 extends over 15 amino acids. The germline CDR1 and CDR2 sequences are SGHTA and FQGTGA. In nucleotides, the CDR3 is TGTGCCAGCAGCTCCCAGGGTCCCACGAACACTGAAGCTTTCTTT. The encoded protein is CASSSQGPTNTEAFF.